This TCR beta chain was documented in a study of T cells in Graves' hyperthyroidism and ophthalmopathy. At the level of the study: Peripheral blood samples were taken at initial diagnosis, prior to any treatment. Broader study findings: Expanded thyroid clonotypes (above 0.001) were mostly also found in blood.

TCR beta CDR3 regions were amplified from RNA transcripts. TCR CDR3 regions were first amplified by RT-PCR with HTBI primers. Using its own MiXCR run on the multiplex PCR reads, TCRdb lists one record per CDR3 protein. The sample records over 250,000 distinct CDR3 sequences, roughly an eighth being singletons. Subjects with ophthalmopathy showed a Clinical Activity Score no lower than 3, a NOSPECS grade no lower than 4, and a duration shorter than 3 months. The source of the PBMCs was about 10 ml of fresh peripheral blood. A note on this clonotype: The antigen is unknown.

Germline-derived CDR1 and CDR2 are LGHDT and YNNKEL (reference sequence). The CDR3 runs 15 residues. The V and J ends lost 1 base and 0 bases respectively, with 7 bases between them. This TCR came from a woman aged 40 to 50 with Graves' ophthalmopathy. Material for sequencing was blood. The chain carries TRBV3-1 and TRBJ1-5; D remains ambiguous. DNA for the CDR3: TGTGCCAGCAGCCAAGGGCCCGGTAGCAATCAGCCCCAGCATTTT. Its translation is CASSQGPGSNQPQHF.